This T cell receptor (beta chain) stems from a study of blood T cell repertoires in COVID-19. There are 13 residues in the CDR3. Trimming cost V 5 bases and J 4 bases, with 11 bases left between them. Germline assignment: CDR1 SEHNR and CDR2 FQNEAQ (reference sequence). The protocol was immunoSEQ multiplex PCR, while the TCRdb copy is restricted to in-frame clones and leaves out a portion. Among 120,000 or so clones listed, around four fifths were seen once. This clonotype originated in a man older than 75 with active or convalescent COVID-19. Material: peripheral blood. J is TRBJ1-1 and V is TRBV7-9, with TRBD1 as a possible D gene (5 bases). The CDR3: CASSPREGTEAFF. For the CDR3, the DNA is TGTGCCAGCAGCCCCAGGGAGGGCACTGAAGCTTTCTTT.